This T cell receptor beta chain was captured by sequencing in a study of cytomegalovirus exposure and HLA in healthy donors. Study-level findings and limits: According to a subsequent analysis, TCR clusters identified in the first cohort showed a tendency to co-occur across the 120 validation repertoires. A few of the chains that were CMV-associated were confirmed in vitro to be specific for CMV antigens. Cytomegalovirus-associated status was assigned to approximately 160 TCR beta chains.

The donors belonged to the roughly 120-subject validation cohort, separate from the roughly 720-subject first cohort. Sequencing used immunoSEQ multiplex PCR; TCRdb keeps in-frame clones, though not all of them. The sample has 150,000 to 180,000 clones, just over 85% seen once; the top ten hold around 2.1%. About this clone: Its specificity is not known.

Germline V gene data show CDR1 as PRHDT and CDR2 as FYEKMQ (reference sequence). This CDR3 has 13 residues. V lost 1 base and J 8 bases, leaving 9 bases between the germline ends. The chain carries TRBV13 and TRBJ2-1; D ambiguous. The TCR sequence derives from a human donor in good health. Sequencing was performed on PBMCs. The CDR3 here is CASSLAGYDEQFF. The CDR3 nucleotides are TGTGCCAGCAGCTTAGCCGGGTACGATGAGCAGTTCTTC.